These T cell receptor beta chains were read from a single sample in a study of CD8 T cells in Susac syndrome. MiXCR was run by TCRdb on the immunoSEQ multiplex PCR reads, yielding one entry per CDR3 protein. The sample has 140,000 or so distinct CDR3 sequences, around 95% seen once. Source material: CD4+ T cells from PBMCs. The receptor source for this set is a human donor with multiple sclerosis. Each CDR3 is given with its conserved first and last residue. The order of the fields is V gene, clone size, D gene, J gene, CDR3 protein, CDR3 DNA. The D gene is left open where the match is weak. Clone size is not always given. Where it is, it says once, few, many or a class for expanded clones.

TRBV20-1	NA	NA	TRBJ2-5	CSARIILYQETQYF	TGCAGTGCTAGAATAATTTTGTACCAAGAGACCCAGTACTTC
TRBV6-6	NA	NA	TRBJ2-7	CASSRGRSGSAYEQYF	TGTGCCAGCAGCCGTGGACGAAGCGGGTCCGCCTACGAGCAGTACTTC
TRBV19	once	TRBD2	TRBJ2-7	CASNQGGLYEQYF	TGTGCCAGTAACCAGGGAGGGCTCTACGAGCAGTACTTC
TRBV25-1	once	NA	TRBJ2-5	CASSELGQPQETQYF	TGTGCCAGCAGTGAATTAGGTCAGCCCCAAGAGACCCAGTACTTC
TRBV7-9	NA	NA	TRBJ2-5	CASSLVNQGTQYF	TGTGCCAGCAGCTTAGTCAACCAAGGGACCCAGTACTTC
TRBV30	NA	NA	TRBJ2-7	CAWRDSSYEQYF	TGTGCCTGGAGGGATAGCTCCTACGAGCAGTACTTC
TRBV28	NA	TRBD2	TRBJ2-1	CASSTRGTSNEQFF	TGTGCCAGCAGCACAAGAGGGACTAGCAATGAGCAGTTCTTC
TRBV5-1	once	NA	TRBJ1-1	CASSLARGPEAFF	TGCGCCAGCAGCTTGGCCCGGGGACCTGAAGCTTTCTTT
TRBV18	NA	NA	TRBJ2-3	CASSTLGGATTTDTQYF	TGTGCCAGCTCGACTCTCGGGGGCGCCACCACCACAGATACGCAGTATTTT
TRBV29-1	NA	TRBD2	TRBJ2-1	CSVRLAGPNEQFF	TGCAGCGTTAGACTAGCGGGACCCAATGAGCAGTTCTTC
TRBV9	NA	NA	TRBJ1-2	CASMKGPYGYTF	TGTGCCAGCATGAAGGGGCCCTATGGCTACACCTTC
TRBV7-2	once	NA	TRBJ2-5	CASSLAVSYQETQYF	TGTGCCAGCAGCTTAGCGGTATCATACCAAGAGACCCAGTACTTC
TRBV20-1	NA	TRBD2	TRBJ2-7	CSASQPGTSGRRTYEQYF	TGCAGTGCTAGCCAACCCGGGACTAGCGGGAGAAGGACCTACGAGCAGTACTTC
TRBV7-9	NA	TRBD1	TRBJ2-3	CASSDPGQAFWDTDTQYF	TGTGCCAGCAGCGATCCGGGACAGGCTTTTTGGGACACAGATACGCAGTATTTT
TRBV11-2	NA	TRBD2	TRBJ2-3	CASSSYTSGRTSTDTQYF	TGTGCCAGCAGCTCCTATACTAGCGGGAGGACGAGCACAGATACGCAGTATTTT
TRBV9	once	TRBD1	TRBJ1-1	CASTRTGALTEAFF	TGTGCCAGCACTCGGACAGGGGCTCTGACTGAAGCTTTCTTT
TRBV7-9	NA	NA	TRBJ2-1	CASSQGPWGEQFF	TGTGCCAGCAGCCAGGGACCATGGGGTGAGCAGTTCTTC
TRBV29-1	NA	NA	TRBJ1-1	CSVLDRRWRNTEAFF	TGCAGCGTTCTCGACCGCCGTTGGAGAAACACTGAAGCTTTCTTT
TRBV12-3/TRBV12-4	NA	TRBD1	TRBJ2-3	CASSSGQGQDTQYF	TGTGCCAGCAGTTCCGGACAGGGTCAAGATACGCAGTATTTT
TRBV11-1	NA	TRBD2	TRBJ2-5	CASSFSASGIKTQYF	TGTGCCAGCAGCTTCAGTGCTAGCGGGATAAAGACCCAGTACTTC
TRBV5-1	NA	NA	TRBJ2-1	CASSAGSRDEQFF	TGCGCCAGCAGCGCCGGGAGTCGGGATGAGCAGTTCTTC